This section outlines one TCR beta chain sequence together with its context. This entry is derived from a study of blood T cell repertoires in COVID-19. Overall study: Some COVID-19 samples were acute and others convalescent; all came from the United States, Italy and Spain.

The repertoire was sequenced with immunoSEQ multiplex PCR; TCRdb's copy has only in-frame clones and lacks some. The top ten hold roughly 0.56% of the sample, which has 150,000 or so clones, more than 85% seen once. Germline V CDR1 and CDR2: SGHTA, FQGNSA. Trimming cost V 3 bases and J 5 bases, with 14 bases left between them. The CDR3 loop spans 14 amino acids. Specimen: peripheral blood. The chain is built from TRBV7-2 and TRBJ2-7; D is perhaps TRBD2 (7 bases). The clonotype originates from a man aged 50-59 years with acute or convalescent COVID-19. CDR3 coding DNA: TGTGCCAGCAGCTTGGGGGGGCATGTGAACGAGCAGTACTTC. It codes for CASSLGGHVNEQYF.